A selection of T cell receptor beta chains follows, all from one sample in a study of CD8 T cells in Susac syndrome. Via MiXCR, TCRdb re-called the immunoSEQ multiplex PCR reads, giving one row per CDR3 protein. Found here are 95,000 to 150,000 distinct CDR3 sequences, about 94% of them singletons; the top ten hold around 0.28%. Sequenced input: CD8+ T cells from PBMCs. The receptor set was obtained from a human donor with Susac syndrome. CDR3s include the opening cysteine and the closing phenylalanine or tryptophan. The D gene is left open where the match is weak. Clone size is stated in some rows and not others, as once, few, many or a class when expanded.

V gene: TRBV29-1
D gene: .
clone size: .
J gene: TRBJ2-2
CDR3 DNA: TGCAGCGTTTACAGTCTTCACACCGGGGAGCTGTTTTTT
CDR3 protein: CSVYSLHTGELFF

V gene: TRBV2
D gene: TRBD2
clone size: .
J gene: TRBJ2-3
CDR3 DNA: TGTGCCACGCCGGGCGGGGGGGACACAGATACGCAGTATTTT
CDR3 protein: CATPGGGDTDTQYF

V gene: TRBV29-1
D gene: TRBD1
clone size: .
J gene: TRBJ2-7
CDR3 DNA: TGCAGCGTCGAGACCCGGGACAGGTTCTACGAGCAGTACTTC
CDR3 protein: CSVETRDRFYEQYF

V gene: TRBV20-1
D gene: .
clone size: .
J gene: TRBJ1-1
CDR3 DNA: TGCAGTGCTGGTGGGTATGAGAACACTGAAGCTTTCTTT
CDR3 protein: CSAGGYENTEAFF

V gene: TRBV6-5
D gene: .
clone size: .
J gene: TRBJ2-7
CDR3 DNA: TGTGCCAGCAGTTACTCGATTCGTCCAGGACAGTTCTACGAGCAGTACTTC
CDR3 protein: CASSYSIRPGQFYEQYF

V gene: TRBV6-6
D gene: .
clone size: .
J gene: TRBJ1-6
CDR3 DNA: TGTGCCAGCAGTTACTCGAAACAGGGTGGTTCACCCCTCCACTTT
CDR3 protein: CASSYSKQGGSPLHF

V gene: TRBV9
D gene: TRBD1
clone size: .
J gene: TRBJ2-3
CDR3 DNA: TGTGCCAGCAGCGACGACAGGGTTGCAGATACGCAGTATTTT
CDR3 protein: CASSDDRVADTQYF

V gene: TRBV14
D gene: TRBD2
clone size: .
J gene: TRBJ2-4
CDR3 DNA: TGTGCCAGCAGCCCGAAGGCGGGGGGGGCCAAAAACATTCAGTACTTC
CDR3 protein: CASSPKAGGAKNIQYF

V gene: TRBV9
D gene: TRBD1
clone size: .
J gene: TRBJ2-7
CDR3 DNA: TGTGCCAGCAGCGTAGGGACAGGGGGGACCTACGAGCAGTACTTC
CDR3 protein: CASSVGTGGTYEQYF

V gene: TRBV29-1
D gene: .
clone size: .
J gene: TRBJ2-7
CDR3 DNA: TGCAGCGTTGAAGATAGGGAACCCTACGAGCAGTACTTC
CDR3 protein: CSVEDREPYEQYF

V gene: TRBV6-6
D gene: TRBD1
clone size: .
J gene: TRBJ1-2
CDR3 DNA: TGTGCCAGCAGTTCCCCGGAGGGGGCCCGCTATGGCTACACCTTC
CDR3 protein: CASSSPEGARYGYTF

V gene: TRBV29-1
D gene: .
clone size: .
J gene: TRBJ1-2
CDR3 DNA: TGCAGCGCGCCAGGAATCTATGGCTACACCTTC
CDR3 protein: CSAPGIYGYTF

V gene: TRBV5-1
D gene: .
clone size: .
J gene: TRBJ1-1
CDR3 DNA: TGCGCCAGCAGCTTGGAGGGGACAAGTAACACTGAAGCTTTCTTT
CDR3 protein: CASSLEGTSNTEAFF

V gene: TRBV11-2
D gene: TRBD1
clone size: .
J gene: TRBJ2-1
CDR3 DNA: TGTGCCAGCAGCCCCGGGCCAGGGGGTGACGAGCAGTTCTTC
CDR3 protein: CASSPGPGGDEQFF

V gene: TRBV9
D gene: .
clone size: .
J gene: TRBJ2-7
CDR3 DNA: TGTGCCAGCAGTGGAGGAGCGAGGGGGGGCTACGAGCAGTACTTC
CDR3 protein: CASSGGARGGYEQYF

V gene: TRBV7-3
D gene: TRBD1
clone size: few
J gene: TRBJ2-3
CDR3 DNA: TGTGCCAGCAGTCCGGGACAGGGAACAGATACGCAGTATTTT
CDR3 protein: CASSPGQGTDTQYF

V gene: TRBV29-1
D gene: .
clone size: .
J gene: TRBJ2-7
CDR3 DNA: TGCAGCGTTGAAGAGAACAGGGAAGACTCCTACGAGCAGTACTTC
CDR3 protein: CSVEENREDSYEQYF

V gene: TRBV4-1
D gene: .
clone size: .
J gene: TRBJ2-5
CDR3 DNA: TGCGCCAGCAGCCAAGTGGGTGGGGAAGAGACCCAGTACTTC
CDR3 protein: CASSQVGGEETQYF

V gene: TRBV4-1
D gene: TRBD1
clone size: .
J gene: TRBJ1-1
CDR3 DNA: TGCGCCAGCAGCCCCGCCGAGGTACAGGGGAGCACTGAAGCTTTCTTT
CDR3 protein: CASSPAEVQGSTEAFF

V gene: TRBV4-1
D gene: .
clone size: .
J gene: TRBJ2-7
CDR3 DNA: TGCGCCAGCAGCCAAGCTAGGGGGGACTCCTACGAGCAGTACTTC
CDR3 protein: CASSQARGDSYEQYF

V gene: TRBV27
D gene: .
clone size: .
J gene: TRBJ2-1
CDR3 DNA: TGTGCCAGCAGTCCCCTGGACCCCAGAACGGTAAATGAGCAGTTCTTC
CDR3 protein: CASSPLDPRTVNEQFF

V gene: TRBV5-6
D gene: .
clone size: .
J gene: TRBJ1-4
CDR3 DNA: TGTGCCAGCAGCCCGTTGGGGGATGAAAAACTGTTTTTT
CDR3 protein: CASSPLGDEKLFF

V gene: TRBV9
D gene: .
clone size: .
J gene: TRBJ1-6
CDR3 DNA: TGTGCCAGCAGCGAGGGCGGTTACGATCCCCTCCACTTT
CDR3 protein: CASSEGGYDPLHF

V gene: TRBV12-3/TRBV12-4
D gene: .
clone size: .
J gene: TRBJ2-5
CDR3 DNA: TGTGCCAGCAGTTTCTTGCAAGAGACCCAGTACTTC
CDR3 protein: CASSFLQETQYF

V gene: TRBV12-3/TRBV12-4
D gene: .
clone size: .
J gene: TRBJ2-1
CDR3 DNA: TGTGCCAGCAGTTTAGGATGGCAGGGGTCATACAATGAGCAGTTCTTC
CDR3 protein: CASSLGWQGSYNEQFF

V gene: TRBV9
D gene: .
clone size: .
J gene: TRBJ1-1
CDR3 DNA: TGTGCCAGCAGAGACGTAGGGAGGGGAGGGTCCACTGAAGCTTTCTTT
CDR3 protein: CASRDVGRGGSTEAFF

V gene: TRBV7-9
D gene: .
clone size: .
J gene: TRBJ2-7
CDR3 DNA: TGTGCCAGCAGCCCCGCGAACTACGAGCAGTACTTC
CDR3 protein: CASSPANYEQYF

V gene: TRBV5-5
D gene: .
clone size: few
J gene: TRBJ2-2
CDR3 DNA: TGTGCCAGCAGCTTGAGGTTCGCCGGGGAGCTGTTTTTT
CDR3 protein: CASSLRFAGELFF

V gene: TRBV12-3/TRBV12-4
D gene: TRBD2
clone size: .
J gene: TRBJ2-5
CDR3 DNA: TGTGCCAGCAGCTTAGCGGGGGAGGGCCAAGAGACCCAGTACTTC
CDR3 protein: CASSLAGEGQETQYF

V gene: TRBV14
D gene: TRBD2
clone size: .
J gene: TRBJ2-7
CDR3 DNA: TGTGCCAGCAGCCAAGGCGGGCTAGCGGGGCCCTACGAGCAGTACTTC
CDR3 protein: CASSQGGLAGPYEQYF

V gene: TRBV10-3
D gene: TRBD2
clone size: .
J gene: TRBJ2-7
CDR3 DNA: TGTGCCATCAGCCCAGAGGCGGGGGGGGAGCAGTACTTC
CDR3 protein: CAISPEAGGEQYF

V gene: TRBV18
D gene: .
clone size: once
J gene: TRBJ1-1
CDR3 DNA: TGTGCCAGCTCACCACCTGTTCAGATGAACACTGAAGCTTTCTTT
CDR3 protein: CASSPPVQMNTEAFF

V gene: TRBV5-4
D gene: TRBD1
clone size: .
J gene: TRBJ1-5
CDR3 DNA: TGTGCCAGCAGCGTCGACAGGGGGCTTGGGCAGCCCCAGCATTTT
CDR3 protein: CASSVDRGLGQPQHF

V gene: TRBV4-2
D gene: .
clone size: .
J gene: TRBJ1-1
CDR3 DNA: TGTGCCAGCAGCCAAGATAGGGGCGTCCAGGGCACTGAAGCTTTCTTT
CDR3 protein: CASSQDRGVQGTEAFF

V gene: TRBV29-1
D gene: .
clone size: .
J gene: TRBJ2-1
CDR3 DNA: TGCAGCGCCTCCAGCCCTACCTCCTACAATGAGCAGTTCTTC
CDR3 protein: CSASSPTSYNEQFF

V gene: TRBV12-3/TRBV12-4
D gene: .
clone size: few
J gene: TRBJ2-2
CDR3 DNA: TGTGCCAGCAGTAACACCGGGGAGCTGTTTTTT
CDR3 protein: CASSNTGELFF

V gene: TRBV20-1
D gene: TRBD1
clone size: .
J gene: TRBJ1-1
CDR3 DNA: TGCAGTGCTAGACAGAGCCGGGACAGTATTTTTCGCAGGGCTGAAGCTTTCTTT
CDR3 protein: CSARQSRDSIFRRAEAFF

V gene: TRBV7-3
D gene: .
clone size: once
J gene: TRBJ2-5
CDR3 DNA: TGTGCCAGCAGCTCCTTAGGTGGAGCACAAGAGACCCAGTACTTC
CDR3 protein: CASSSLGGAQETQYF